This passage covers 11 T cell receptor beta chains from one sample sequenced in a study of post-analysis software for immune sequencing data. cDNA libraries of TCR beta carried unique molecular identifiers. From the PCR reads, TCRdb called clonotypes with MiXCR, one entry per CDR3 protein. The sample includes about 500,000 distinct CDR3 sequences, nearly 45% of them seen just once. Their cognate antigens are unknown. Study findings and constraints: Patients had higher frequencies than controls of about five TRBV segments, including TRBV5-6, TRBV5-1 and TRBV20-1.

The source material was blood. The source is a girl aged 10-17 years with multiple sclerosis.

This chain links TRBV4-1 with TRBJ1-1; D remains ambiguous. With 4 bases removed from V and 1 base from J, the gap between germline ends came to 16 bases. The V gene's germline CDR1 is MGHRA and CDR2 YSYEKL. The CDR3 has 16 residues. The CDR3 is CASSPAFWAANTEAFF. Here the CDR3 DNA reads TGCGCCAGCAGCCCCGCCTTTTGGGCAGCGAACACTGAAGCTTTCTTT.

DNA of the CDR3: TGTGCCAGCAGCATACAGGGATTTCCCTACGAGCAGTACTTC. Residues: CASSIQGFPYEQYF. The J gene is TRBJ2-7, the V gene TRBV28, with D perhaps matching TRBD1 (6 bases). This CDR3 contains 14 residues. V was pared by 6 bases and J by 2 bases, with 14 bases between. CDR1 and CDR2 (germline): MDHEN, SYDVKM.

The chain is built from TRBV20-1 and TRBJ2-2; a possible D gene is TRBD2 (7 bases). This CDR3 spans 14 amino acids. V lost 5 bases and J 0 bases, leaving 10 bases between the germline ends. CDR1 DFQATT and CDR2 SNEGSKA come from the germline V gene (reference sequence). For the CDR3, the DNA is TGCAGTGCTGGGGGGGCGACGAACACCGGGGAGCTGTTTTTT. Its translation is CSAGGATNTGELFF.

The V and J genes are TRBV6-2 or TRBV6-3 and TRBJ2-1; unclear D gene. V lost 4 bases and J lost 10, with 11 bases in between. CDR1 and CDR2 (germline): MNHEY, SVGEGT. This CDR3 has 12 amino acids. The DNA of the CDR3 is TGTGCCAGCAGTTTTCAGTTCACAGAGCAGTTCTTC. This sequence encodes CASSFQFTEQFF.

This clonotype occurred a few times. The chain has TRBV20-1 and TRBJ2-1, with 8 bases identical to TRBD2. The germline gives CDR1 DFQATT, CDR2 SNEGSKA (reference sequence). The CDR3 runs to 16 residues. Losses at the gene ends were 3 bases for V and 0 bases for J; bases not matched to a gene: 7. The CDR3 sequence is CSARNSGKSSYNEQFF. CDR3 bases: TGCAGTGCTAGGAATAGCGGGAAGAGCTCCTACAATGAGCAGTTCTTC.

On this clonotype itself: The germline gene is not matched at one end of the junction; a read error may be the cause. V usage is TRBV28 and J usage is TRBJ1-6; D gene ambiguous. The germline V gene encodes CDR1 MDHEN and CDR2 SYDVKM. This CDR3 region has 15 residues. DNA for the CDR3: TGTGCCGGCAGTTTTGCAGGCGTATATAATTCACCCCTCCACTTT. Its protein product is CAGSFAGVYNSPLHF.

J is TRBJ2-2 and V is TRBV4-2; D may be TRBD1 or TRBD2 (5 bases each). This CDR3 has 16 amino acids. V lost 2 bases and J lost 6, with 16 bases in between. The germline gives CDR1 LGHNA, CDR2 YNFKEQ. The CDR3 sequence: CASSQKTLTGPGELFF. DNA of the CDR3: TGTGCCAGCAGCCAAAAAACCCTGACGGGGCCCGGGGAGCTGTTTTTT.

As to this clonotype: A junction end diverges from the germline sequence, so it may reflect a read error. The V call is TRBV3-1, the J call TRBJ2-1; D possibly matches TRBD1 or TRBD2 (6 bases each). This CDR3 contains 15 residues. CDR1 and CDR2 (germline): LGHDT, YNNKEL (reference sequence). The chain's CDR3 is CASSPWGANYNEQFF. The CDR3 DNA reads as TGTGCCAGTAGCCCGTGGGGGGCCAACTACAATGAGCAGTTCTTC.

The sample holds one count of this clonotype. CDR3 loop: CASSLPGARDGYTF. The CDR3 DNA reads as TGCGCCAGCAGCCTCCCAGGGGCTAGAGATGGCTACACCTTC. The genes are TRBV4-3 and TRBJ1-2; D perhaps matches TRBD1 (6 bases). CDR1 LGHNA and CDR2 YSLEER come from the germline V gene. V dropped 4 bases and J dropped 6 bases, with 15 bases sitting between them. This CDR3 has 14 amino acids.

V is TRBV30 and J is TRBJ1-2; a possible D gene is TRBD1 (5 bases). The CDR3 has 15 amino acids. Per the germline V gene, CDR1 is GTSNPN and CDR2 is SVGIG (reference sequence). The V end was cut by 0 bases, the J end by 8 bases, with 19 bases between. The CDR3 coding sequence is TGTGCCTGGAGTGTATGGGGGTCCGGTTTGAGGGGCTACACCTTC. It specifies CAWSVWGSGLRGYTF.

The J gene is TRBJ1-4, the V gene TRBV20-1; D might be TRBD1 (5 bases). Trimming shortened V by 3 bases and J by 8 bases, and 28 bases separated the two germline ends. The CDR3 has 18 amino acids. Germline loops: CDR1 DFQATT, CDR2 SNEGSKA (reference sequence). CDR3 nucleotides: TGCAGTGCTAGGCTTACTGGGGGGATTAGCGGCGTAAACGAAAAACTGTTTTTT. Protein product: CSARLTGGISGVNEKLFF.